This TCR beta chain comes out of a study of shared clonotypes between healthy human individuals. The ends were cut back, 4 bases at V and 8 bases at J, with 15 bases in the middle. Germline assignment: CDR1 SGHRS and CDR2 YFSETQ. The CDR3 runs 13 residues. TCRdb's copy holds only in-frame clones and misses some; the assay was immunoSEQ multiplex PCR. The top ten hold roughly 0.65% of the sample, which has about 990,000 clones, around 82% seen once. J is TRBJ1-1 and V is TRBV5-1, with D possibly matching TRBD1 (5 bases). The sequencing sample was made of memory CD4+ T cells from PBMCs. Subset denoted: CD45RA-negative fraction. This receptor was taken from a man between 18 and 35 years old in good health. Some clones in this sample may be carry-over from other donors' samples. CDR3 bases: TGCGCCAGCAGCCACGGGACCCCGGAGGAAGCTTTCTTT. The encoded protein is CASSHGTPEEAFF.